This T cell receptor (beta chain) was found in a study of CD8+ T cells in alopecia areata. General observations from the study: TCR sharing was clearer in mice than between patients, perhaps partly owing to patient HLA diversity. Lesional scalp exceeded normal scalp in clonality, especially in alopecia totalis/universalis.

Comments on this clone: Its antigen is not identified.

Following RNA extraction, reverse transcription yielded cDNA that acted as the sequencing template. Repertoires were generated with immunoSEQ multiplex PCR, while TCRdb's copy carries only in-frame clones and drops some. The repertoire holds under 250,000 clones, with approximately 52% as singletons. The CDR3 sequence is 21 residues long. The ends were cut back, 3 bases at V and 0 bases at J, with 24 bases in the middle. Germline CDR1 reads WSHSY; CDR2 reads SAAADI. Peripheral blood and lesional scalp punch biopsies came from alopecia areata patients. The clonotype was recovered from a human donor with alopecia areata. The chain has TRBV10-2 and TRBJ2-6, with unresolved D. Sequencing was performed on CD4+ T cells sorted from blood, taken at week 0. CDR3 residues: CASSDLLQYSEHRSGANVLTF. CDR3 DNA: TGCGCCAGCAGTGACTTACTTCAATACAGTGAACACCGCTCTGGGGCCAACGTCCTGACTTTC.